This T cell receptor (beta chain) emerged from a study of shared clonotypes between healthy human individuals. Generated by immunoSEQ multiplex PCR, the TCRdb table keeps only in-frame clones and is missing some. The sample shows 2.3 million or so clones, approximately 95% of them seen only once. This CDR3 has 15 amino acids. Germline V gene sequence: CDR1 MNHEY, CDR2 SVGAGI. V lost 6 bases and J 0 bases, leaving 15 bases between the germline ends. The receptor was isolated from a man aged 18 to 29 in good health. Some clones in this sample may be carry-over from other donors' samples. The sequenced material came from naive CD4+ T cells from PBMCs. Subset noted: CD45RA+ positively selected. The chain employs TRBV6-5 and TRBJ2-7, with a tentative D call TRBD1 (6 bases). The CDR3 spells CASSTRTAGSYEQYF. CDR3 nucleotides: TGTGCCAGCAGCACAAGGACAGCAGGCTCCTACGAGCAGTACTTC.